This T cell receptor beta chain is drawn from a study of breast tumors, draining lymph nodes, adjacent tissues. Findings and limits, study-wide: Tumor repertoires ranked between lymph nodes and nontumor tissue in diversity, with V and J gene preferences. Data fit most tumor T cells coming from lymph node, expanding in tumor.

A single record per CDR3 protein comes from TCRdb applying MiXCR to the multiplex PCR reads. The top ten clones hold over 3.5% of a sample with roughly 220,000 distinct CDR3 sequences, about 34% of them seen once. Breast cancer patients provided tissue from their axillary draining lymph nodes. The CDR3 extends over 14 amino acids. Germline CDR1 reads MNHNY; CDR2 reads SVGAGI (reference sequence). Notes on this clonotype: The target antigen is unknown. The junction does not match germline at one end; this may be a read error.

The gene calls are TRBV6-6 and TRBJ2-5; perhaps TRBD1 as D (6 bases). Material: axillary lymph node tissue. This sequence was found in a female donor with breast cancer. Some clones in this sample may be carry-over from other donors' samples. CDR3 region: CASSHSNRVETQYF. The CDR3 nucleotides are TGTGCCAGCAGTCACTCGAACAGGGTGGAGACCCAGTACTTC.